This T cell receptor (beta chain) is from a study of technical replicates of blood from several donors. Some clones are missing from TCRdb's copy, which holds only in-frame ones; the method was immunoSEQ multiplex PCR. The sample contains roughly 76,000 clones, around 90% of which appear only once. The CDR3 is 14 residues long. Germline V gene sequence: CDR1 MNHEY, CDR2 SVGAGI. V lost 3 bases to trimming and J lost 2 bases; unmatched junction nucleotides: 3. The TCR was taken from a human donor in good health. Some clones in this sample may be carry-over from other donors' samples. The sample comprised T cells isolated from PBMCs. This chain uses TRBV6-5 with TRBJ1-1; the match to TRBD1 covers 7 bases. The CDR3 protein is CASSYEGANTEAFF. The CDR3 DNA reads as TGTGCCAGCAGTTATGAGGGGGCTAACACTGAAGCTTTCTTT.